This entry lists 19 T cell receptor beta chains sequenced from one sample in a study of control samples from healthy donors and cancer patients (dated by TCRdb to the early 2020s). Receptor amplification or capture employed the immunoSEQ multiplex PCR assay. TCRdb provides this immuneACCESS table in a form limited to in-frame rearrangements. Some clones are lacking; in checked studies, under half of them reflect an unresolved V gene, and why the rest are absent is not known. This sample has over 150,000 clones in its table, and 91% of those were observed once. The ten largest clones take up 2% of the sample. The sample was blood. These receptors originate from a woman aged 40 to 49 in good health.

This clone has more than one count but fewer than ten. The chain recombines TRBV2 with TRBJ1-4, with D perhaps TRBD1 (5 bases). The CDR3 is 16 amino acids. CDR1 and CDR2 (germline): SNHLY, FYNNEI. Trimming left V 6 bases short and J 0 bases short, with 14 bases between. The CDR3: CASRGDGTATNEKLFF. In nucleotides, the CDR3 is TGTGCCAGCAGAGGCGACGGGACGGCAACTAATGAAAAACTGTTTTTT.

V usage is TRBV7-9 and J usage is TRBJ2-6; no definite D call. Germline V CDR1 and CDR2: SEHNR, FQNEAQ (reference sequence). Trimming removed 5 bases at V and 0 bases at J, with 14 bases between. The CDR3 has 17 residues. CDR3 residues: CASSPQDANSGANVLTF. CDR3 coding DNA: TGTGCCAGCAGCCCCCAAGACGCAAACTCTGGGGCCAACGTCCTGACTTTC.

The chain employs TRBV11-2 and TRBJ2-1; maybe TRBD2 (5 bases). The CDR3 is 15 amino acids. Trimming pared 5 bases from V and 8 bases from J, leaving 19 bases between. Germline loops: CDR1 SGHAT, CDR2 FQNNGV. This CDR3 reads CASSPQRASSDEQFF. Here the CDR3 DNA reads TGTGCCAGCAGCCCCCAGAGGGCCTCTTCCGATGAGCAGTTCTTC.

The rearrangement links TRBV10-3 to TRBJ1-1; D not resolved. CDR3 length equals 14 residues. Germline V CDR1 and CDR2: ENHRY, SYGVKD. Trimming left V 2 bases short and J 4 bases short, with 11 bases between. CDR3 in DNA: TGTGCCATCAGTGAGAATCGGGGTTCCACTGAAGCTTTCTTT. Translated: CAISENRGSTEAFF.

The rearrangement links TRBV4-1 to TRBJ2-1; TRBD2 agrees at 11 bases. Germline CDR1 is MGHRA and CDR2 is YSYEKL. V was pared by 3 bases and J by 7 bases, with 5 bases of the junction left unmatched. CDR3 length: 15 amino acids. The DNA for the CDR3 is TGCGCCAGCAGCCAGATAGCGGGGGGGCTAAATGAGCAGTTCTTC. Its protein product is CASSQIAGGLNEQFF.

The V call is TRBV7-8, the J call TRBJ2-6, with D perhaps matching TRBD1 (5 bases). The CDR3 totals 16 residues. Germline CDR1 reads SGHVS; CDR2 reads FQNEAQ. Trimming cost V 5 bases and J 2 bases, with 13 bases left between them. The CDR3 nucleotides read TGTGCCAGCAGCCCCCCTCTCAGGGCTGGGGCCAACGTCCTGACTTTC. Translation: CASSPPLRAGANVLTF.

The chain links TRBV21-1 to TRBJ2-3; the DNA was not compared with TRBD1, the D call given in the table. TRBV21-1 corresponds to a pseudogene. CDR3 length equals 15 residues. The DNA for the CDR3 is TGTGCCAGCATCCGACAGGGGGTTACCACAGATACGCAGTATTTT. Amino acids: CASIRQGVTTDTQYF.

This sequence joins TRBV5-1 and TRBJ1-1; D is unresolved. Per germline, CDR1 SGHRS and CDR2 YFSETQ. This CDR3 region has 15 residues. The ends were cut back, 4 bases at V and 3 bases at J, with 16 bases in the middle. The CDR3 region has the DNA TGCGCCAGCAGCGCTCCAGGACTGTCGGACACTGAAGCTTTCTTT. Its translation: CASSAPGLSDTEAFF. Combining the CDR3 with reference TRBV5-1 and TRBJ1-1 gives the whole variable domain KAGVTQTPRYLIKTRGQQVTLSCSPISGHRSVSWYQQTPGQGLQFLFEYFSETQRNKGNFPGRFSGRQFSNSRSEMNVSTLELGDSALYLCASSAPGLSDTEAFFGQGTRLTVV.

The chain has TRBV15 and TRBJ1-5, with 8 bases lining up with TRBD1. This CDR3 has 16 residues. V lost 3 bases, J lost 0 bases, and 4 bases stayed unmatched. The germline V gene has CDR1 LNHNV and CDR2 YYDKDF (reference sequence). In DNA, the CDR3 is TGTGCCACCAGCAGCTGGACAGGGAATAGCAATCAGCCCCAGCATTTT. It codes for CATSSWTGNSNQPQHF.

This clone was seen just once. The chain recombines TRBV5-4 with TRBJ2-5, with D tentatively TRBD1 (6 bases). Trimming shortened V by 2 bases and J by 5 bases, and 10 bases separated the two germline ends. Germline CDR1 SGHNT, CDR2 YYREEE (reference sequence). The CDR3 is 13 amino acids. The CDR3 DNA reads TGTGCCAGCAGCTTCGACAGGAAGGAGACCCAGTACTTC. It encodes CASSFDRKETQYF.

CDR3 protein: CASSYSGPAYEQYF. CDR3 DNA: TGTGCCAGCAGTTACTCGGGACCGGCGTACGAGCAGTACTTC. The chain couples TRBV6-6 to TRBJ2-7; D tentatively fits TRBD1 or TRBD2 (5 bases each). Germline V CDR1 and CDR2: MNHNY, SVGAGI (reference sequence). This CDR3 has 14 amino acids. V lost 0 bases and J lost 4, with 10 bases in between.

This chain connects TRBV12-3 or TRBV12-4 to TRBJ1-1; no clear D. V was shortened by 2 bases and J by 2 bases, with 6 bases between the two germline ends. The CDR3 is 13 amino acids. CDR3 coding DNA: TGTGCCAGCAGTTTAAGGCCAAACACTGAAGCTTTCTTT. Translating gives CASSLRPNTEAFF.

The chain joins TRBV9 to TRBJ1-5; D remains ambiguous. CDR3 length: 14 residues. The V gene lost 3 bases and the J gene lost 6 bases, with 13 bases spanning the gap. Germline-derived CDR1 and CDR2 are SGDLS and YYNGEE. The CDR3: CASSDDGGGQPQHF. The CDR3 DNA reads TGTGCCAGCAGCGATGACGGAGGTGGTCAGCCCCAGCATTTT.

This clone was seen a single time. CDR3 in DNA: TGTGCCAGCAGCTCTCCAGGGGACGAGAACACTGAAGCTTTCTTT. As protein: CASSSPGDENTEAFF. The chain carries TRBV7-2 and TRBJ1-1; D is possibly TRBD1 (6 bases). Looked up from germline, CDR1 is SGHTA and CDR2 is FQGNSA. V was trimmed by 4 bases and J by 1 base, leaving 13 bases between them. The CDR3 loop spans 15 amino acids.

This chain connects TRBV6-1 to TRBJ1-2; TRBD1 is a possible D gene (6 bases). Per germline, CDR1 MNHNS and CDR2 SASEGT. Trimming took 2 bases from V and 7 from J, leaving 17 bases between them. There are 15 residues in the CDR3. The CDR3 is CASSETAGTKSGYTF. For the CDR3, the DNA is TGTGCCAGCAGTGAAACCGCCGGGACAAAAAGTGGCTACACCTTC.

The genes are TRBV4-1 and TRBJ2-3; D perhaps matches TRBD2 (7 bases). Per the germline V gene, CDR1 is MGHRA and CDR2 is YSYEKL. The germline V and J ends were trimmed by 2 bases and 0 bases, with 15 bases remaining between them. This CDR3 is built from 17 residues. This CDR3 reads CASSQKTGGSSTDTQYF. The CDR3 DNA sequence: TGCGCCAGCAGCCAAAAGACGGGGGGCTCTAGCACAGATACGCAGTATTTT.

V and J are TRBV4-1 and TRBJ2-5; 11 positions match TRBD2. CDR1 MGHRA and CDR2 YSYEKL come from the germline V gene. Losses at the gene ends were 1 base for V and 2 bases for J; bases not matched to a gene: 9. The CDR3 extends over 18 amino acids. The CDR3 DNA is TGCGCCAGCAGCCAAGCAGGTAGTAGCGGGGGGGCTCAAGAGACCCAGTACTTC. Its protein is CASSQAGSSGGAQETQYF.

As concerns this clone: At the DNA level, this CDR3 is encoded by other sequences in the same sample as well. V is TRBV4-2 and J is TRBJ1-1; D gene uncertain. CDR1 is LGHNA, CDR2 YNFKEQ, per germline. There are 16 residues in the CDR3. The V and J ends lost 3 bases and 2 bases respectively, with 16 bases between them. CDR3 nucleotides: TGTGCCAGCAGCCAGGAGATTGGACGGCCTAACACTGAAGCTTTCTTT. Translation: CASSQEIGRPNTEAFF.

The rearrangement joins TRBV2 to TRBJ1-5, with D tentatively TRBD1 (6 bases). V was trimmed by 5 bases and J by 6 bases, leaving 8 bases between them. The germline CDR1 and CDR2 sequences are SNHLY and FYNNEI. The CDR3 spans 12 residues. CDR3 nucleotides: TGTGCCAGCAGTTGGGGGGCTCAGCCCCAGCATTTT. Residues: CASSWGAQPQHF.